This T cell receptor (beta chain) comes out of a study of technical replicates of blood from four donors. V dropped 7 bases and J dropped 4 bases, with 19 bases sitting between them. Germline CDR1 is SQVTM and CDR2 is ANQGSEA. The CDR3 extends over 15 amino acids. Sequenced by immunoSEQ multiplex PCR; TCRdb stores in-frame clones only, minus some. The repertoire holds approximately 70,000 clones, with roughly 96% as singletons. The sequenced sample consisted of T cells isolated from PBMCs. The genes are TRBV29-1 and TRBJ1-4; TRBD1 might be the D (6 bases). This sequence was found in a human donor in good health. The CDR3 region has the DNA TGCAGCGCCACATGGCGTAACAGGGATAATGAAAAACTGTTTTTT. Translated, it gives CSATWRNRDNEKLFF.